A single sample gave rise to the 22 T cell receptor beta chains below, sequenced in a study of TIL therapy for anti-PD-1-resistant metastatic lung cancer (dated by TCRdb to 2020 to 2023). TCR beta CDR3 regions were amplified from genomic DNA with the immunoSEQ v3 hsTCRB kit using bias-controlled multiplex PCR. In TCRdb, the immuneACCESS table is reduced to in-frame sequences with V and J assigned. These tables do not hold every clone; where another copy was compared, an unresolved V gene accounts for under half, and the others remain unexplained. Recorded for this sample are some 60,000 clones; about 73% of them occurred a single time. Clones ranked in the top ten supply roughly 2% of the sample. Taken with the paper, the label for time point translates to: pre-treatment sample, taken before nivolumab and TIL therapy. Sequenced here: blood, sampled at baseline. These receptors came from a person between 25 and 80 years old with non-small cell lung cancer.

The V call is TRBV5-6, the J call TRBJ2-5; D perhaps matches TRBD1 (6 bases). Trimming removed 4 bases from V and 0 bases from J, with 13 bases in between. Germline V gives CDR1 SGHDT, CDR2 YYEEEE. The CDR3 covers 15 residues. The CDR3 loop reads CASSTAQGYQETQYF. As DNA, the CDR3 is TGTGCCAGCAGCACCGCCCAGGGGTACCAAGAGACCCAGTACTTC.

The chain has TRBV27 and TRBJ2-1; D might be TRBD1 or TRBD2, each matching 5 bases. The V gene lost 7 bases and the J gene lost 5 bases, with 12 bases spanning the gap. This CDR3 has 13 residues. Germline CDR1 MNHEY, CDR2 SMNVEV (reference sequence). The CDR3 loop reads CASTFGTHNEQFF. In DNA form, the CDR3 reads TGTGCCAGCACCTTCGGGACCCACAATGAGCAGTTCTTC.

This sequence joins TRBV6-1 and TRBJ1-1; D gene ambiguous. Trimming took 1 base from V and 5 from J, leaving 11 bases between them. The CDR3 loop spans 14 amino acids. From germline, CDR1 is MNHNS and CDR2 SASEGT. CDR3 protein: CASSEGAEWTEAFF. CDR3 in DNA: TGTGCCAGCAGTGAAGGGGCCGAATGGACTGAAGCTTTCTTT.

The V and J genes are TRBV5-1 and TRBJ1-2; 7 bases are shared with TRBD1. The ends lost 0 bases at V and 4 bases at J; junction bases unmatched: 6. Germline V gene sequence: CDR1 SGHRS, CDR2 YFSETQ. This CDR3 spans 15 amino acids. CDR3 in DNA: TGCGCCAGCAGCTTGGAAGGTGGGACAGTCTATGGCTACACCTTC. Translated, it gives CASSLEGGTVYGYTF. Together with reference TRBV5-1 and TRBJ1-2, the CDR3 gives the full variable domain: KAGVTQTPRYLIKTRGQQVTLSCSPISGHRSVSWYQQTPGQGLQFLFEYFSETQRNKGNFPGRFSGRQFSNSRSEMNVSTLELGDSALYLCASSLEGGTVYGYTFGSGTRLTVV.

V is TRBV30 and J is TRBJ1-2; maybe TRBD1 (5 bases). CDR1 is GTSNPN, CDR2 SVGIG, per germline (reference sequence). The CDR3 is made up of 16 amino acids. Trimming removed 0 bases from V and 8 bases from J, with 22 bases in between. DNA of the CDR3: TGTGCCTGGAGTGTACCGGGCAGGGAAGTTCTGGGCGGCTACACCTTC. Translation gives CAWSVPGREVLGGYTF.

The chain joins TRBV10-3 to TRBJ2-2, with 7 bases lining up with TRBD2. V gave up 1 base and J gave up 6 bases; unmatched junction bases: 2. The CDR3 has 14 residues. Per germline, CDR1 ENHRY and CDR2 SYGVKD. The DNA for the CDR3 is TGTGCCATCAGTGAGTGGGAGGGATCCGGGGAGCTGTTTTTT. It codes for CAISEWEGSGELFF.

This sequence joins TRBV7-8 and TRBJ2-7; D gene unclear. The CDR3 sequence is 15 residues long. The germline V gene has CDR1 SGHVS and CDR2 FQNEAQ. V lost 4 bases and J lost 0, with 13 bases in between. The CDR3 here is CASSSLVGYSYEQYF. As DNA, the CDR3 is TGTGCCAGCAGCTCGCTCGTGGGCTACTCCTACGAGCAGTACTTC. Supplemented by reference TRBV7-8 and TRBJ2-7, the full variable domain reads GAGVSQSPRYKVAKRGQDVALRCDPISGHVSLFWYQQALGQGPEFLTYFQNEAQLDKSGLPSDRFFAERPEGSVSTLKIQRTQQEDSAVYLCASSSLVGYSYEQYFGPGTRLTVT.

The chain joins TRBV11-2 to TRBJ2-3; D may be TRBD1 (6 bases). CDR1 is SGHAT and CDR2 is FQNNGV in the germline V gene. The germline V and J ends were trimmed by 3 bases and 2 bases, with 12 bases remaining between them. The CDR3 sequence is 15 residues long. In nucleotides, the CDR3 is TGTGCCAGCAGCTTTCTTATGGGGGCCACAGATACGCAGTATTTT. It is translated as CASSFLMGATDTQYF. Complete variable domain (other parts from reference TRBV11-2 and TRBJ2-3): EAGVAQSPRYKIIEKRQSVAFWCNPISGHATLYWYQQILGQGPKLLIQFQNNGVVDDSQLPKDRFSAERLKGVDSTLKIQPAKLEDSAVYLCASSFLMGATDTQYFGPGTRLTVL.

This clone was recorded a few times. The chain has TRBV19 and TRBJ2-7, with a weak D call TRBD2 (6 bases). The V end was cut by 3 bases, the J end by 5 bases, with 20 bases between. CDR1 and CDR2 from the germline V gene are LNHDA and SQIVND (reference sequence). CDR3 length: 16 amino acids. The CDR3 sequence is CASSIRLAPVEDEQYF. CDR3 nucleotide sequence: TGTGCCAGTAGTATTAGGCTAGCGCCCGTCGAGGACGAGCAGTACTTC.

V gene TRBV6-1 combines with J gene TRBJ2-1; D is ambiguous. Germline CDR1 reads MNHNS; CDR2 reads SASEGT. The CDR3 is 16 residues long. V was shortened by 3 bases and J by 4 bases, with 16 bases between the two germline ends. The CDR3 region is CASSDLVFPPYNEQFF. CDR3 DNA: TGTGCCAGCAGTGATCTAGTATTCCCGCCGTACAATGAGCAGTTCTTC.

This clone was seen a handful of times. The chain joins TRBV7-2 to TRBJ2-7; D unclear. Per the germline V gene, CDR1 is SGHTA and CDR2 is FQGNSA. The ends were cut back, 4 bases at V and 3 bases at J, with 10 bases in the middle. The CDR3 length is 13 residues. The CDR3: CASSSSALYEQYF. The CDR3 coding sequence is TGTGCCAGCAGCTCCTCCGCACTCTACGAGCAGTACTTC.

The CDR3 protein is CASSEGISGVGKNIQYF. Written as DNA, the CDR3 is TGTGCCAGCAGTGAAGGGATATCGGGGGTTGGCAAAAACATTCAGTACTTC. The gene calls are TRBV2 and TRBJ2-4, with D perhaps matching TRBD2 (6 bases). V lost 1 base to trimming and J lost 3 bases, with 16 bases between them. CDR3 length equals 17 residues. Germline CDR1 and CDR2: SNHLY and FYNNEI.

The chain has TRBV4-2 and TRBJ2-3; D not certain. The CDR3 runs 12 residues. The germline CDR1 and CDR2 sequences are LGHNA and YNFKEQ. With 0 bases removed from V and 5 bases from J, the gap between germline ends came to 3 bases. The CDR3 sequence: CASSQDVDTQYF. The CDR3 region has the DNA TGTGCCAGCAGCCAAGATGTAGATACGCAGTATTTT.

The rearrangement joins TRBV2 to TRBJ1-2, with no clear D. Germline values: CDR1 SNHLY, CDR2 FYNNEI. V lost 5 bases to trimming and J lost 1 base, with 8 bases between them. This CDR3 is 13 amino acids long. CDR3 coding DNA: TGTGCCAGCAGTCCAGACCTTAACTATGGCTACACCTTC. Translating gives CASSPDLNYGYTF.

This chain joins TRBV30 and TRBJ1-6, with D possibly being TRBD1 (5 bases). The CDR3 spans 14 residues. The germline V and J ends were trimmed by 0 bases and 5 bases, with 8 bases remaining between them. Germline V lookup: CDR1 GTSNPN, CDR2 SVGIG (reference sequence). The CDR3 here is CAWSVIRDNSPLHF. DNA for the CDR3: TGTGCCTGGAGTGTAATCAGGGATAATTCACCCCTCCACTTT.

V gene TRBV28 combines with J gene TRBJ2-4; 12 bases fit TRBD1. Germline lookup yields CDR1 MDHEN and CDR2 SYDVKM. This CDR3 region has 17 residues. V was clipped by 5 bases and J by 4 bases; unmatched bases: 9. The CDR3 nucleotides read TGTGCCAGCAGTGGATCCGGGACAGGGGGCGCGAAAAACATTCAGTACTTC. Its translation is CASSGSGTGGAKNIQYF.

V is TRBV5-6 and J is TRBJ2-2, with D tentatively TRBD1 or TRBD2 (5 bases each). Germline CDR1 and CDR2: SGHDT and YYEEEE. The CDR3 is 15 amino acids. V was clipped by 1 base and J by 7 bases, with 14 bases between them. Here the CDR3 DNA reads TGTGCCAGCAGCTTGTATGGGGGTTTGAACGGGGAGCTGTTTTTT. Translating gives CASSLYGGLNGELFF.

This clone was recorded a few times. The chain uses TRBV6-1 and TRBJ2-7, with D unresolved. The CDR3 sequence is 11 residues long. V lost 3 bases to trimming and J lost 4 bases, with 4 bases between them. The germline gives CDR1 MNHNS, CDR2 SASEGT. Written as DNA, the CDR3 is TGTGCCAGCAGTGACGGGTACGAGCAGTACTTC. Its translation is CASSDGYEQYF.

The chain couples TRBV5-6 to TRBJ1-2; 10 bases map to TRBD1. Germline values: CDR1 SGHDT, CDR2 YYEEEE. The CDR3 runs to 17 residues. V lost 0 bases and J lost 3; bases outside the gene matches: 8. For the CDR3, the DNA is TGTGCCAGCAGCTTGGATATGACAGGGGGCGCACACTATGGCTACACCTTC. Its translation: CASSLDMTGGAHYGYTF. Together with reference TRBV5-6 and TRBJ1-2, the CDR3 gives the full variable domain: DAGVTQSPTHLIKTRGQQVTLRCSPKSGHDTVSWYQQALGQGPQFIFQYYEEEERQRGNFPDRFSGHQFPNYSSELNVNALLLGDSALYLCASSLDMTGGAHYGYTFGSGTRLTVV.

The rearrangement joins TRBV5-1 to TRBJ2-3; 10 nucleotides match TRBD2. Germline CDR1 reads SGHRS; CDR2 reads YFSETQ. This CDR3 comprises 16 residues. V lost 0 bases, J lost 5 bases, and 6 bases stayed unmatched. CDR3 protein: CASSLGASGSVDTQYF. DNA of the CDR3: TGCGCCAGCAGCTTGGGAGCTAGCGGGAGCGTAGATACGCAGTATTTT.

This CDR3 reads CASSLNRVHGYTF. CDR3 nucleotides: TGTGCCAGCAGCTTAAACAGGGTCCATGGCTACACCTTC. This chain connects TRBV7-2 to TRBJ1-2, with D perhaps TRBD1 (6 bases). CDR3 length: 13 amino acids. CDR1 is SGHTA and CDR2 is FQGNSA in the germline V gene. V dropped 2 bases and J dropped 6 bases, with 10 bases sitting between them.

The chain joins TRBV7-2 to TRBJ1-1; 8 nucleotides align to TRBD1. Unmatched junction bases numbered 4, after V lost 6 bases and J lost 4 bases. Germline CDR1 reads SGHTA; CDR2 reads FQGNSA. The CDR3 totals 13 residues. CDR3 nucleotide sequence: TGTGCCAGCAGTTGGACAGGGCCCACTGAAGCTTTCTTT. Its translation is CASSWTGPTEAFF.